This T cell receptor (beta chain) came from a study of blood T cells in healthy people across ages. Study-wide points: One million T cells yielded diversity estimates that were considered underestimates.

Turning to this clonotype: The antigen remains unidentified.

Alongside a J-beta primer mix, a sample-barcoded 5' primer served in a second PCR lasting about 7 to 12 cycles. Individual samples furnished no less than 2.5 million CDR3-containing paired-end reads apiece. TCRdb re-analysed the 5' RACE reads in MiXCR, keeping a single row per CDR3 protein. The sample includes 1,500,000 or so distinct CDR3 sequences, 40% to 45% of them seen just once. This CDR3 has 12 residues. CDR1 is SQVTM, CDR2 ANQGSEA, per germline. This clonotype was obtained from a woman younger than 35 in good health. Sequences were obtained from blood. The chain couples TRBV29-1 to TRBJ2-5; a possible D gene is TRBD1 (6 bases). The J call could be wrong; TRBJ2-7 is a better fit for the DNA end. The CDR3 DNA is TGCAGCGTTGAGGGGACAACGTACGAGCAGTACTTC. It is translated as CSVEGTTYEQYF.